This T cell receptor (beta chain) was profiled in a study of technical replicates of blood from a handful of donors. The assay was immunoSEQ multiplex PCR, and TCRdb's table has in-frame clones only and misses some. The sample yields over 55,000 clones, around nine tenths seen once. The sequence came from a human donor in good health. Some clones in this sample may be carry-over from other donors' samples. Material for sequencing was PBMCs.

CDR3 bases: TGTGCCAGCAGCTTGGCGGGACTAGCGGGGGGGCGTAGCCACAATGAGCAGTTCTTC. This translates into CASSLAGLAGGRSHNEQFF. The chain employs TRBV5-8 and TRBJ2-1; 16 nucleotides line up with TRBD2. Germline-derived CDR1 and CDR2 are SGHTS and YDEGEE. V trimming: 0 bases; J trimming: 5 bases; junction bases outside the gene matches: 8. This CDR3 is built from 19 residues.